What follows is one T cell receptor (beta chain) and its context. Participants' reported clinical history set cohort assignment. The method was immunoSEQ multiplex PCR; TCRdb's version includes in-frame clones alone and lacks a portion of them. The sample includes some 250,000 clones, approximately 83% seen only once; the top ten take around 3.3%. This sample was taken from a study of blood T cell repertoires in COVID-19. As for the study in general: PBMCs, B-cell-depleted T cells, or T cells were the source of the cDNA or gDNA that made up the material.

Trimming took off 4 bases at V and 0 bases at J, with 10 bases between the two ends. The CDR3 spans 15 residues. Germline V gene data show CDR1 as LNHDA and CDR2 as SQIVND (reference sequence). The TCR originated in a middle-aged woman with acute COVID-19. Sequenced input: PBMCs or T cells enriched from blood (not recorded which). The J gene is TRBJ2-1, the V gene TRBV19, with a weak D call TRBD1 (5 bases). The CDR3 DNA is TGTGCCAGTAGTAACGGACAAGTCTCCTACAATGAGCAGTTCTTC. It specifies CASSNGQVSYNEQFF.